This T cell receptor (beta chain) was sequenced for a study of blood T cell repertoires in COVID-19. The wider study: Italy, Spain and the United States were the sources of the convalescent and acute COVID-19 samples. The cDNA or gDNA used as material had been derived from T cells, B-cell-depleted T cells, or PBMCs.

How the authors handled the data: Estimation of nucleated cell counts relied on the amplification of reference gene primers. Data came from immunoSEQ multiplex PCR; TCRdb stores just in-frame clones and leaves some out. The V and J calls and the clone size are those of that table, but D and trimming were determined from the DNA. The sample lists 70,000 or so clones; roughly three quarters were seen once. This clone appeared a few times. V gave up 4 bases and J gave up 1 base; unmatched junction bases: 8. Germline V gene lookup returns CDR1 KGHSH and CDR2 LQKENI. The CDR3 is 16 amino acids. This receptor was obtained from a man in his 60s with acute or convalescent COVID-19. What was sequenced was peripheral blood. The chain joins TRBV18 to TRBJ2-3; 7 nucleotides align to TRBD2. The CDR3 sequence is CASSLSSGEGTDTQYF. DNA of the CDR3: TGTGCCAGCTCACTATCTAGCGGAGAGGGCACAGATACGCAGTATTTT.